The clone carrying this TCR beta chain was seen only once. In TCRdb, the 5' RACE reads were re-called with MiXCR into one record per CDR3 protein. The table records some 40,000 distinct CDR3 sequences, 29% of them present only once. CDR1 SGDLS and CDR2 YYNGEE come from the germline V gene. The V end was cut by 3 bases, the J end by 7 bases, with 11 bases between. CDR3 length equals 13 residues. The memory fraction was CD4+CD45RO+CD25- cells. The receptor was isolated from a female donor with breast cancer. The V gene is TRBV9, the J gene TRBJ1-5; D gene uncertain. Sequenced material: memory CD4+ T cells sorted from a lymph node. As for subset: memory CD4+ T cells, CD4+CD45RO+CD25-. The CDR3: CASSADHSQPQHF. CDR3 DNA: TGTGCCAGCAGCGCGGACCACTCCCAGCCCCAGCATTTT.